These 4 T cell receptor beta chains share one sample of origin, sequenced in a study of beta chain features in type 1 diabetes. Since all of the isolated RNA was reverse transcribed, expressed TCRB transcripts were what got sequenced. Sequencing used immunoSEQ multiplex PCR; TCRdb keeps in-frame clones, though not all of them. This sample has approximately 150,000 clones, with less than 9.5% found just once. The sequenced material came from central memory CD4+ T cells from blood. Receptor source: a woman between 18 and 29 years old in good health.

The chain joins TRBV5-4 to TRBJ2-5; a possible D gene is TRBD2 (7 bases). There are 13 residues in the CDR3. Trimming shortened V by 4 bases and J by 5 bases, and 12 bases separated the two germline ends. Germline loops: CDR1 SGHNT, CDR2 YYREEE (reference sequence). The CDR3 loop is CASSPQGGETQYF. The CDR3 bases are TGTGCCAGCAGCCCACAGGGAGGGGAGACCCAGTACTTC.

This clone has only a few counts. This chain connects TRBV7-8 to TRBJ2-4; maybe TRBD2 (7 bases). CDR1 SGHVS and CDR2 FQNEAQ come from the germline V gene. The CDR3 has 16 amino acids. Trimming took 5 bases from V and 8 from J, leaving 22 bases between them. CDR3 nucleotides: TGTGCCAGCAGCCCCCAGGGTCGGGGGGCGGGGGACATTCAGTACTTC. It encodes CASSPQGRGAGDIQYF.

The chain uses TRBV18 and TRBJ2-1, with 9 positions matching TRBD2. V shed 0 bases and J 0 bases; nucleotides not matched to a gene: 3. CDR1 is KGHSH and CDR2 is LQKENI in the germline V gene. CDR3 size: 17 residues. CDR3 in DNA: TGTGCCAGCTCACCACCGCGGGGGGGGAGCTCCTACAATGAGCAGTTCTTC. This translates into CASSPPRGGSSYNEQFF.

V usage is TRBV5-1 and J usage is TRBJ2-7, with 8 bases identical to TRBD1. CDR1 and CDR2 from the germline V gene are SGHRS and YFSETQ. CDR3 size: 14 residues. After removal of 0 bases from V and 4 bases from J, the junction contained 3 bases not matched to a gene. Here the CDR3 DNA reads TGCGCCAGCAGCTTGGAAGGGACAGGTTACGAGCAGTACTTC. Its protein product is CASSLEGTGYEQYF.